The 24 T cell receptor beta chains presented below share a single source sample, sequenced in a study of blood T cell repertoires in COVID-19. Sequenced by immunoSEQ multiplex PCR; TCRdb stores in-frame clones only, minus some. The sample includes about 280,000 clones, roughly 85% of them seen just once. Sequenced sample: peripheral blood. The receptor source for this set is a woman between 50 and 59 years old who had recovered from COVID-19.

In this sample, this clone turned up once. The rearrangement joins TRBV28 to TRBJ2-1, with TRBD2 matching over 8 bases. Per germline, CDR1 MDHEN and CDR2 SYDVKM. V lost 2 bases to trimming and J lost 0 bases; unmatched junction nucleotides: 6. This CDR3 is 17 amino acids long. The CDR3 here is CASSLKRGFISYNEQFF. The CDR3 DNA reads TGTGCCAGCAGTTTAAAGCGGGGGTTCATCTCCTACAATGAGCAGTTCTTC.

Of note for this clone: Other DNA variants within this sample encode the same CDR3. The chain joins TRBV18 to TRBJ2-3, with 10 bases aligning to TRBD1. From germline, CDR1 is KGHSH and CDR2 LQKENI. CDR3 length: 15 amino acids. The ends lost 3 bases at V and 3 bases at J; junction bases unmatched: 3. CDR3 region: CASSPRQGATDTQYF. The CDR3 bases are TGTGCCAGCTCACCTCGACAGGGGGCGACAGATACGCAGTATTTT.

The chain recombines TRBV27 with TRBJ2-6, with a weak D call TRBD1 (5 bases). The V and J ends lost 6 bases and 2 bases respectively, with 5 bases between them. CDR3 length: 13 amino acids. Germline V gives CDR1 MNHEY, CDR2 SMNVEV (reference sequence). In DNA form, the CDR3 reads TGTGCCAGCAGGGGGCCTGGGGCCAACGTCCTGACTTTC. Amino acids: CASRGPGANVLTF.

The chain's CDR3 is CASSVGQGVGSPLHF. The CDR3 nucleotides read TGCGCCAGCAGCGTCGGACAGGGAGTAGGTTCACCCCTCCACTTT. V and J are TRBV5-1 and TRBJ1-6, with 8 bases lining up with TRBD1. The CDR3 spans 15 residues. Per the germline V gene, CDR1 is SGHRS and CDR2 is YFSETQ. The V segment lost 4 bases and the J segment 9 bases; nucleotides outside the gene matches: 9.

The chain recombines TRBV4-1 with TRBJ2-7; perhaps TRBD1 as D (5 bases). With 3 bases removed from V and 6 bases from J, the gap between germline ends came to 15 bases. This CDR3 comprises 14 residues. CDR1 and CDR2 (germline): MGHRA, YSYEKL. Here the CDR3 DNA reads TGCGCCAGCAGCCAGCCTGGCCAGGGCCGCGAGCAGTACTTC. Its protein product is CASSQPGQGREQYF.

The chain joins TRBV7-8 to TRBJ2-1; possible D gene TRBD2, 7 bases. Trimming cost V 4 bases and J 9 bases, with 19 bases left between them. Germline CDR1 and CDR2: SGHVS and FQNEAQ. This CDR3 has 15 amino acids. Here the CDR3 DNA reads TGTGCCAGCAGCTCGAGGGAGGGGGGTGAAATTGAGCAGTTCTTC. Translated: CASSSREGGEIEQFF.

J is TRBJ2-1 and V is TRBV12-5; D not certain. Trimming removed 3 bases at V and 4 bases at J, with 10 bases between. The germline CDR1 and CDR2 sequences are LGHNT and FRNRAP. CDR3 length equals 14 residues. The CDR3 spells CASGFATNYNEQFF. CDR3 nucleotide sequence: TGTGCTAGTGGTTTCGCCACAAATTACAATGAGCAGTTCTTC. The complete variable domain, with remaining parts taken from reference TRBV12-5 and TRBJ2-1, reads DARVTQTPRHKVTEMGQEVTMRCQPILGHNTVFWYRQTMMQGLELLAYFRNRAPLDDSGMPKDRFSAEMPDATLATLKIQPSEPRDSAVYFCASGFATNYNEQFFGPGTRLTVL.

The CDR3 sequence is CASSFLPGHHSGANVLTF. The CDR3 nucleotides read TGTGCCAGCAGCTTTTTACCGGGACACCACTCTGGGGCCAACGTCCTGACTTTC. The J gene is TRBJ2-6, the V gene TRBV9, with a weak D call TRBD1 (6 bases). The CDR3 is made up of 18 amino acids. The germline gives CDR1 SGDLS, CDR2 YYNGEE. Trimming removed 4 bases from V and 0 bases from J, with 17 bases in between. Full variable domain (remainder filled in from reference TRBV9 and TRBJ2-6): DSGVTQTPKHLITATGQRVTLRCSPRSGDLSVYWYQQSLDQGLQFLIQYYNGEERAKGNILERFSAQQFPDLHSELNLSSLELGDSALYFCASSFLPGHHSGANVLTFGAGSRLTVL.

Only one count was recorded for this clone. The chain uses TRBV29-1 and TRBJ1-2; no firm D call. The CDR3 consists of 13 residues. V was clipped by 1 base and J by 3 bases, with 9 bases between them. Germline V CDR1 and CDR2: SQVTM, ANQGSEA. This CDR3 is CSVEGGRYYGYTF. CDR3 coding DNA: TGCAGCGTTGAAGGTGGCAGATACTATGGCTACACCTTC.

The J gene is TRBJ1-2, the V gene TRBV9; the D gene is possibly TRBD1 (6 bases). The germline CDR1 and CDR2 sequences are SGDLS and YYNGEE. V lost 4 bases, J lost 3 bases, and 16 bases lay in between. CDR3 length: 15 amino acids. The chain's CDR3 is CASSPSGGQHYGYTF. The CDR3 DNA follows: TGTGCCAGCAGCCCATCGGGCGGACAGCACTATGGCTACACCTTC.

The V and J genes are TRBV5-1 and TRBJ2-1, with 8 bases lining up with TRBD1. The ends lost 4 bases at V and 4 bases at J; junction bases unmatched: 10. Germline CDR1 is SGHRS and CDR2 is YFSETQ. The CDR3 is made up of 16 amino acids. CDR3 amino acids: CASSPRSGTGYNEQFF. Written as DNA, the CDR3 is TGCGCCAGCAGCCCGCGCTCCGGGACAGGTTACAATGAGCAGTTCTTC. Full variable domain (outside the CDR3, taken from reference TRBV5-1 and TRBJ2-1): KAGVTQTPRYLIKTRGQQVTLSCSPISGHRSVSWYQQTPGQGLQFLFEYFSETQRNKGNFPGRFSGRQFSNSRSEMNVSTLELGDSALYLCASSPRSGTGYNEQFFGPGTRLTVL.

The chain links TRBV7-3 to TRBJ2-7; TRBD2 matches 9 bases. Per germline, CDR1 SGHTA and CDR2 FQGTGA. Unmatched junction bases numbered 5, after V lost 3 bases and J lost 2 bases. The CDR3 length is 15 residues. CDR3 loop: CASSLAAGGTYEQYF. CDR3 DNA sequence: TGTGCCAGCAGCTTGGCAGCGGGAGGTACCTACGAGCAGTACTTC.

This clone was seen a single time. The chain employs TRBV12-3 or TRBV12-4 and TRBJ1-4; D is undetermined. There are 12 residues in the CDR3. V was shortened by 8 bases and J by 6 bases, with 10 bases between the two germline ends. The CDR3 here is CASGLDYEKLFF. The CDR3 bases are TGTGCCAGCGGACTAGATTATGAAAAACTGTTTTTT.

The chain employs TRBV28 and TRBJ2-5, with TRBD1 matching over 7 bases. Per the germline V gene, CDR1 is MDHEN and CDR2 is SYDVKM. There are 15 residues in the CDR3. V lost 6 bases and J lost 2; bases outside the gene matches: 9. In DNA, the CDR3 is TGTGCCAGCAGCCCTAGGGGGCCGGGTCAAGAGACCCAGTACTTC. This encodes CASSPRGPGQETQYF.

V is TRBV2 and J is TRBJ1-1; D gene unclear. Germline lookup yields CDR1 SNHLY and CDR2 FYNNEI. There are 13 residues in the CDR3. V dropped 7 bases and J dropped 1 base, with 10 bases sitting between them. CDR3 residues: CASTQEGNTEAFF. CDR3 bases: TGTGCCAGCACCCAGGAGGGGAACACTGAAGCTTTCTTT.

The J gene is TRBJ2-5, the V gene TRBV5-1; 11 bases line up with TRBD1. From germline, CDR1 is SGHRS and CDR2 YFSETQ. This CDR3 is built from 15 residues. V trimming: 2 bases; J trimming: 5 bases; junction bases outside the gene matches: 5. This chain's CDR3 is CASSFGGTGGETQYF. DNA of the CDR3: TGCGCCAGCAGCTTCGGAGGGACAGGGGGGGAGACCCAGTACTTC.

The J gene is TRBJ1-5, the V gene TRBV25-1; 8 bases agree with TRBD1. With V trimmed by 5 bases and J by 7 bases, 7 bases remained unmatched. From germline, CDR1 is MGHDK and CDR2 SYGVNS. The CDR3 runs 14 residues. The CDR3, as DNA: TGTGCCAGCAGTAGATCAGGGGGCAGGCAGCCCCAGCATTTT. It yields the protein CASSRSGGRQPQHF. The entire variable domain, with the rest obtained from reference TRBV25-1 and TRBJ1-5, is as follows: EADIYQTPRYLVIGTGKKITLECSQTMGHDKMYWYQQDPGMELHLIHYSYGVNSTEKGDLSSESTVSRIRTEHFPLTLESARPSHTSQYLCASSRSGGRQPQHFGDGTRLSIL.

The chain joins TRBV27 to TRBJ2-5, with 7 bases matching TRBD1. V trimming: 6 bases; J trimming: 5 bases; junction bases outside the gene matches: 6. CDR3 length: 13 residues. Germline V gene sequence: CDR1 MNHEY, CDR2 SMNVEV (reference sequence). CDR3 nucleotide sequence: TGTGCCAGCAGACGACAGGGCTTGGAGACCCAGTACTTC. Translation: CASRRQGLETQYF.

The V and J genes are TRBV2 and TRBJ1-2, with D possibly matching TRBD1 (5 bases). The CDR3 is 14 amino acids. CDR1 and CDR2 from the germline V gene are SNHLY and FYNNEI. The ends were cut back, 0 bases at V and 7 bases at J, with 12 bases in the middle. The CDR3, as DNA: TGTGCCAGCAGTGAAGCTCGGGGGGAAACTGGCTACACCTTC. This translates into CASSEARGETGYTF. Variable domain in full (rest from reference TRBV2 and TRBJ1-2): EPEVTQTPSHQVTQMGQEVILRCVPISNHLYFYWYRQILGQKVEFLVSFYNNEISEKSEIFDDQFSVERPDGSNFTLKIRSTKLEDSAMYFCASSEARGETGYTFGSGTRLTVV.

The rearrangement joins TRBV10-3 to TRBJ1-3, with D uncertain. Per the germline V gene, CDR1 is ENHRY and CDR2 is SYGVKD. The CDR3 is 18 residues long. V lost 0 bases, J lost 3 bases, and 18 bases lay in between. CDR3 residues: CAISESGGTISGGNTIYF. In DNA form, the CDR3 reads TGTGCCATCAGTGAGTCAGGAGGTACTATAAGTGGTGGAAACACCATATATTTT.

The chain employs TRBV19 and TRBJ2-1; TRBD1 matches at 12 bases. The trim removed 5 bases at V and 3 bases at J, leaving 11 bases unmatched. The CDR3 loop spans 18 amino acids. The V gene's germline CDR1 is LNHDA and CDR2 SQIVND (reference sequence). The CDR3 DNA follows: TGTGCCAGTAGTTCAAACGCCGGGACAGGGGGCGTCTACAATGAGCAGTTCTTC. Translation: CASSSNAGTGGVYNEQFF.

V gene TRBV29-1 combines with J gene TRBJ1-5; tentative D call: TRBD1 (6 bases). The CDR3 is 13 residues long. V was pared by 4 bases and J by 6 bases, with 13 bases between. The germline V gene has CDR1 SQVTM and CDR2 ANQGSEA. The CDR3 sequence: CSVVRQVGQPQHF. CDR3 DNA sequence: TGCAGCGTTGTCCGACAGGTCGGTCAGCCCCAGCATTTT.

The chain couples TRBV19 to TRBJ1-1; 10 bases agree with TRBD1. The CDR3 runs 14 residues. Germline CDR1 reads LNHDA; CDR2 reads SQIVND (reference sequence). V dropped 4 bases and J dropped 5; count of bases not matched to a gene: 4. This chain's CDR3 is CASSTGQGRTEAFF. For the CDR3, the DNA is TGTGCCAGTAGTACGGGACAGGGGAGAACTGAAGCTTTCTTT.

CDR3: CASSLSQGGEKLFF. CDR3 coding DNA: TGTGCCAGCAGTTTGTCCCAGGGAGGGGAAAAACTGTTTTTT. The chain is built from TRBV28 and TRBJ1-4, with a possible D match to TRBD1 (5 bases). CDR1 and CDR2 from the germline V gene are MDHEN and SYDVKM. CDR3 length: 14 residues. The V end lost 3 bases, the J end lost 8 bases, and 13 bases lay between the germline ends.